Listed below are T cell receptor beta chains from one sample, sequenced in a study of shared clonotypes between healthy human individuals. The protocol was immunoSEQ multiplex PCR, while the TCRdb copy is restricted to in-frame clones and leaves out a portion. Of 2 million to 2.5 million clones listed, 95% are singletons. The sample taken for sequencing was naive CD4+ T cells sorted from blood. Receptors originate from a man aged 18 to 29 in good health. Each CDR3 is given without its conserved first and last residue.

V	J	CDR3
TRBV29-1	TRBJ2-5	SVNNYGGPLETQY
TRBV5-1	TRBJ2-7	ASSSRQGAYEQY
TRBV5-4	TRBJ2-1	ASSRDRDFYNEQF
TRBV27	TRBJ1-6	ASSSGQGGRLNSPLH
TRBV6-5	TRBJ1-5	ASNRDQPQH
TRBV18	TRBJ2-2	ASSPATGYTGELF
TRBV19	TRBJ2-1	ASSIGVSAQF
TRBV5-6	TRBJ1-1	ASSRDRGRVDTEAF
TRBV5-4	TRBJ2-1	ASSASRDSSYNEQF
TRBV12-5	TRBJ2-1	ASVWGEGLYNEQF